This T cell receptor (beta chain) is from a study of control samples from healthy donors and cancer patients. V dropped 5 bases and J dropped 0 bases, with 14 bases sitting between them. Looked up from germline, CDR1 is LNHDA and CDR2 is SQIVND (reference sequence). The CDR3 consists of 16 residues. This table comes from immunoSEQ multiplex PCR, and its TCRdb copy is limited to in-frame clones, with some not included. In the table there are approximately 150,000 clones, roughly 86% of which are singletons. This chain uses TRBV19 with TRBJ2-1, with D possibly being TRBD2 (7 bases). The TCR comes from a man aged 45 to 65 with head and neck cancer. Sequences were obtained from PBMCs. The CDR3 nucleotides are TGTGCCAGTAGTCCCGAAGGGGGGGGCTCCTACAATGAGCAGTTCTTC. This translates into CASSPEGGGSYNEQFF.